The rows below give T cell receptor beta chains drawn from one sample of a study of blood T cell repertoires in COVID-19. Some clones are missing from TCRdb's copy, which holds only in-frame ones; the method was immunoSEQ multiplex PCR. The sample consists of hundreds of thousands of clones, 80% to 85% of them appearing once. The source material was peripheral blood. The receptors here all came from a woman of 80 years or more with active or convalescent COVID-19. CDR3s include the opening cysteine and the closing phenylalanine or tryptophan. The D gene is left open where the match is weak. The size of a clone is reported for some rows only, either as once, few or many, or as a class for expanded clones.

d_call j_call v_call clone_size cdr3_length cdr3_nt cdr3_aa
NA TRBJ2-5 TRBV11-2 NA 15 TGTGCCAGCAGCCCCCGATTCGAGGGAGCAGAGACCCAGTACTTC CASSPRFEGAETQYF
NA TRBJ1-3 TRBV4-1 NA 17 TGCGCCAGCAGCCAAGATGCTGCGGCGACCTCTGGAAACACCATATATTTT CASSQDAAATSGNTIYF
TRBD2 TRBJ2-3 TRBV15 NA 16 TGTGCCACCAGCAGGGCCCGGGGGGAGGGCCGAGATACGCAGTATTTT CATSRARGEGRDTQYF
NA TRBJ2-7 TRBV15 NA 15 TGTGCCACCAGCAGAGATGTCTATACGTCCTACGAGCAGTACTTC CATSRDVYTSYEQYF
TRBD2 TRBJ2-3 TRBV6-5 once 14 TGTGCCAGCAGTTACCCGGCAGGACTAGCGGGGCAGTATTTT CASSYPAGLAGQYF
NA TRBJ1-2 TRBV7-2 NA 16 TGTGCCAGCAGCTTAGGGGGCACCGAAGGAATCTATGGCTACACCTTC CASSLGGTEGIYGYTF
NA TRBJ2-1 TRBV14 NA 13 TGTGCCAGCAGCCAAGATCTAAGAACTAGGGAGTTCTTC CASSQDLRTREFF
NA TRBJ2-3 TRBV18 NA 16 TGTGCCAGCTCACCCGACCTTCGGGAAGTACCAGATACGCAGTATTTT CASSPDLREVPDTQYF
NA TRBJ2-6 TRBV9 once 16 TGTGCCAGCAGCGTAACATCGCCCTCTGGGGCCAACGTCCTGACTTTC CASSVTSPSGANVLTF
TRBD1 TRBJ1-2 TRBV6-5 NA 13 TGTGCCAGCACCGACAGGGCGAACTATGGCTACACCTTC CASTDRANYGYTF
TRBD1 TRBJ1-2 TRBV7-2 once 18 TGTGCCAGCAGCTCCCCCGATAAGGGACAGGGGGAATCTTATGGCTACACCTTC CASSSPDKGQGESYGYTF
TRBD2 TRBJ2-1 TRBV4-1 many 15 TGCGCCAGCAGCCAAGCGGCTAGCGGGACCAATGAGCAGTTCTTC CASSQAASGTNEQFF
NA TRBJ2-7 TRBV21-1 NA 17 TGTGCCAGCAGCGCCCACGCCCCAACCTTTGGGGGGTTCGAGCAGTACTTC CASSAHAPTFGGFEQYF
NA TRBJ1-2 TRBV7-2 NA 13 TGTGCCAGCAGCTTACTAGCTAACTATGGCTACACCTTC CASSLLANYGYTF
TRBD1 TRBJ2-5 TRBV18 NA 14 TGTGCCAGCTCACAGACAGGGAGAGGTGAGACCCAGTACTTC CASSQTGRGETQYF
TRBD2 TRBJ2-7 TRBV6-5 NA 14 TGTGCCAGCAGTTCCGCCCTAGCGGGAGACGAGCAGTACTTC CASSSALAGDEQYF
TRBD1 TRBJ1-1 TRBV7-3 NA 15 TGTGCCAGCAGCGTACGAGGGACAGAGATTAAGGAAGCTTTCTTT CASSVRGTEIKEAFF
TRBD2 TRBJ2-7 TRBV25-1 few 18 TGTGCCAGCAGTGAAGTTCGCAGCGCGGGAGGGAGCTCCTACGAGCAGTACTTC CASSEVRSAGGSSYEQYF
TRBD1 TRBJ1-1 TRBV4-2 NA 15 TGTGCCAGCAGTCAGGGGGACAGGGAGAACACTGAAGCTTTCTTT CASSQGDRENTEAFF
NA TRBJ2-1 TRBV11-3 NA 13 TGTGCCAGCAGCTTAAACAGTTACAATGAGCAGTTCTTC CASSLNSYNEQFF
TRBD1 TRBJ2-5 TRBV5-1 NA 15 TGCGCCAGCAGTCCCCGACAGGGGATAGGAGAGACCCAGTACTTC CASSPRQGIGETQYF
NA TRBJ1-2 TRBV19 NA 12 TGTGCCAGTACTCGGAGCAACTATGGCTACACCTTC CASTRSNYGYTF
TRBD1 TRBJ2-7 TRBV3-1/TRBV3-2 NA 15 TGTGCCAGCAGGCAATACAGGGGGCGTATGGGCGAGCAGTACTTC CASRQYRGRMGEQYF
TRBD1 TRBJ2-1 TRBV18 NA 14 TGTGCCAGCTCACCTCGGACAGGGGACAATGAGCAGTTCTTC CASSPRTGDNEQFF
TRBD2 TRBJ2-1 TRBV5-1 NA 16 TGCGCCAGCAGCCTGGGGACTAGCGGGGTCTACAATGAGCAGTTCTTC CASSLGTSGVYNEQFF
NA TRBJ1-4 TRBV15 NA 13 TGTGCCACCAGCAGAGACGGGGTTGAAAAACTGTTTTTT CATSRDGVEKLFF
NA TRBJ2-7 TRBV18 NA 16 TGTGCCAGCTCACCACCAGGGGGGGGAGGGCCCCACGAGCAGTACTTC CASSPPGGGGPHEQYF
TRBD1 TRBJ2-3 TRBV4-3 NA 15 TGCGCCAGCAGCCGAACCGGGACAGGGACAGATACGCAGTATTTT CASSRTGTGTDTQYF
NA TRBJ2-2 TRBV5-5 NA 15 TGTGCCAGCAGCTTGGCCAGGACTTCGACCGGGGAGCTGTTTTTT CASSLARTSTGELFF
NA TRBJ2-5 TRBV7-2 NA 14 TGTGCCAGCAGCTTAAGGAGGACGCAAGAGACCCAGTACTTC CASSLRRTQETQYF
TRBD1 TRBJ2-3 TRBV19 NA 15 TGTGCCACACGCAAAAAAGGACAGGGCGCAGATACGCAGTATTTT CATRKKGQGADTQYF
NA TRBJ1-1 TRBV5-1 NA 12 TGCGCCAGCAGCTTGGACTCCACTGAAGCTTTCTTT CASSLDSTEAFF
NA TRBJ2-1 TRBV7-6 NA 15 TGTGCCAGCAGCTTAGGTGAGAGCTCCTACAATGAGCAGTTCTTC CASSLGESSYNEQFF
TRBD1 TRBJ1-6 TRBV27 once 15 TGTGCCAGCAACCTAGGGACAGCCTATAATTCACCCCTCCACTTT CASNLGTAYNSPLHF
NA TRBJ2-3 TRBV5-4 NA 16 TGTGCCAGCAGCTTGTTTCATCGTGCAGGCACAGATACGCAGTATTTT CASSLFHRAGTDTQYF
NA TRBJ2-2 TRBV7-3 NA 15 TGTGCCAGCAGCTTAAGGCCCCCGCCCCCCGGGGAGCTGTTTTTT CASSLRPPPPGELFF
NA TRBJ2-2 TRBV28 NA 14 TGTGCCAGCTTTACCCCGGGTAACACCGGGGAGCTGTTTTTT CASFTPGNTGELFF
NA TRBJ2-5 TRBV7-2 NA 15 TGTGCCAGCAGCCAACTATATGGTGGTCAGGAGACCCAGTACTTC CASSQLYGGQETQYF
NA TRBJ1-5 TRBV19 NA 14 TGTGCCAGTAGTATCTCTTGGCCAGATCAGCCCCAGCATTTT CASSISWPDQPQHF
NA TRBJ2-1 TRBV11-3 NA 15 TGTGCCAGCAGGGGTGGGCAGAAAAATTACAATGAGCAGTTCTTC CASRGGQKNYNEQFF
TRBD1 TRBJ2-1 TRBV5-1 NA 13 TGCGCCAGCAGCCCACAGGGGTACAATGAGCAGTTCTTC CASSPQGYNEQFF
NA TRBJ1-1 TRBV5-1 NA 13 TGCGCCAGCAGCTTGGCCCCAGATACTGAAGCTTTCTTT CASSLAPDTEAFF
TRBD1 TRBJ2-1 TRBV6-5 NA 16 TGTGCCAGCAGTTATAGGGGGCTTCAGCAGGAGAATGAGCAGTTCTTC CASSYRGLQQENEQFF
TRBD2 TRBJ2-7 TRBV9 NA 16 TGTGCCAGCAGCGTAGACCCCGGGAGGTCTTCCTACGAGCAGTACTTC CASSVDPGRSSYEQYF
TRBD1 TRBJ1-2 TRBV6-6 NA 14 TGTGCCAGCAGTCCGACAGGGGGGGGATATGGCTACACCTTC CASSPTGGGYGYTF